This record looks at one T cell receptor (beta chain) sequence and its context. Antigen specificity is unknown. This CDR3 has 15 residues. Trimming stripped 0 bases from V and 5 bases from J, with 14 bases between. Germline loops: CDR1 SGDLS, CDR2 YYNGEE. The data are from a study of vaccination effects on CD4 cells after COVID-19. Under the ViraFEST assay, PBMC were stimulated with viral peptide pools so that antigen-specific CD4+ T cells expanded. Sequencing was performed afterwards. Investigators separated out CD4+ T cells once around 11 days of culture had passed. The person acquired a PCR-confirmed SARS-CoV-2 infection between March and December 2020. TCRdb's table, derived via immunoSEQ multiplex PCR, lists solely in-frame clones and lacks some. The sample consists of approximately 24,000 clones, approximately 76% of them appearing once.

The receptor comes from a human donor who had a prior SARS-CoV-2 infection. Material: CD4+ T cells from PBMCs cultured with SARS-CoV-2 spike peptides, obtained before COVID-19 vaccination. The chain combines TRBV9 with TRBJ2-5; TRBD1 is a possible D gene (5 bases). This chain's CDR3 is CASSVGPNGAETQYF. The CDR3 nucleotides read TGTGCCAGCAGCGTAGGCCCCAATGGGGCGGAGACCCAGTACTTC.